This T cell receptor (beta chain) was captured in a study of identical twins. MiXCR, applied by TCRdb to the 5' RACE reads, yields one record per CDR3 protein. The table records 500,000 or so distinct CDR3 sequences, 20% to 25% of them present only once. With 4 bases clipped from V and 8 bases from J, the junction kept 10 bases outside the gene matches. The CDR3 has 17 amino acids. Looked up from germline, CDR1 is SGHNT and CDR2 is YYREEE (reference sequence). The sample was also linked to a second study, of T cells expressing NK-cell markers.

The gene calls are TRBV5-4 and TRBJ2-2; 14 bases are shared with TRBD2. Sequenced material: CD4+ T cells sorted from blood. The TCR was taken from a woman under 30 in good health. The CDR3 nucleotides are TGTGCCAGCAGCCCGGACATATGGACTAGCGGGAGGGGGGAGCTGTTTTTT. The encoded protein is CASSPDIWTSGRGELFF.